Below are 22 T cell receptor beta chains sequenced from a single sample in a study of blood T cells in healthy people across ages. Sample-barcoded 5' priming and a J-beta primer mix drove a second PCR of roughly 7 to 11 cycles. TCRdb redid the calling of the 5' RACE reads with MiXCR, one entry per CDR3 protein. This table has approximately 2,000,000 distinct CDR3 sequences, 39% appearing once. The sample consisted of blood. The receptors were sampled from a human donor in good health.

The chain employs TRBV9 and TRBJ1-2; D remains ambiguous. CDR1 and CDR2 (germline): SGDLS, YYNGEE. CDR3 length: 14 amino acids. The V gene lost 3 bases and the J gene lost 4 bases, with 13 bases spanning the gap. The CDR3 is CASSAVGGAYGYTF. In DNA form, the CDR3 reads TGTGCCAGCAGCGCAGTCGGAGGTGCCTATGGCTACACCTTC.

The gene calls are TRBV20-1 and TRBJ2-5; D possibly uses TRBD1 or TRBD2 (5 bases each). CDR3 length: 9 residues. The V end lost 6 bases, the J end lost 13 bases, and 12 bases lay between the germline ends. Germline values: CDR1 DFQATT, CDR2 SNEGSKA (reference sequence). CDR3 in amino acids: CSAGDASYF. CDR3 in DNA: TGCAGTGCCGGGGACGCTTCGTACTTC.

This clonotype was seen more than once but under ten times. This sequence joins TRBV7-2 and TRBJ1-6; D is unclear. The V and J ends lost 2 bases and 10 bases respectively, with 12 bases between them. The CDR3 runs to 14 residues. Germline values: CDR1 SGHTA, CDR2 FQGNSA. CDR3 in DNA: TGTGCCAGCAGCTTACCGGGCTCTCAATCACCCCTCCACTTT. It translates to CASSLPGSQSPLHF.

The J gene is TRBJ1-5, the V gene TRBV29-1, with 11 bases matching TRBD1. V shed 4 bases and J 5 bases; nucleotides not matched to a gene: 7. From germline, CDR1 is SQVTM and CDR2 ANQGSEA. CDR3 length: 15 amino acids. CDR3 region: CSVGTGTGGYQPQHF. CDR3 in DNA: TGCAGCGTTGGGACCGGGACAGGGGGTTATCAGCCCCAGCATTTT.

V and J are TRBV5-1 and TRBJ2-7; no clear D gene. V was shortened by 4 bases and J by 1 base, with 12 bases between the two germline ends. This CDR3 spans 14 amino acids. CDR1 SGHRS and CDR2 YFSETQ come from the germline V gene. The DNA for the CDR3 is TGCGCCAGCAGCCCCTCGACGGATTCCTACGAGCAGTACTTC. Protein product: CASSPSTDSYEQYF. The full variable domain, in which reference TRBV5-1 and TRBJ2-7 provide the parts outside the CDR3, is KAGVTQTPRYLIKTRGQQVTLSCSPISGHRSVSWYQQTPGQGLQFLFEYFSETQRNKGNFPGRFSGRQFSNSRSEMNVSTLELGDSALYLCASSPSTDSYEQYFGPGTRLTVT.

The chain is built from TRBV4-1 and TRBJ1-6; D gene uncertain. From germline, CDR1 is MGHRA and CDR2 YSYEKL. Trimming took 0 bases from V and 4 from J, leaving 10 bases between them. This CDR3 comprises 16 residues. The DNA for the CDR3 is TGCGCCAGCAGCCAAGAAGGGCAGCTGTATAATTCACCCCTCCACTTT. It translates to CASSQEGQLYNSPLHF.

This clonotype turned up a few times. The CDR3 nucleotides are TGTGCCAGTAGTCCTAGCGGGGACGGGTCCTACGAGCAGTACTTC. It specifies CASSPSGDGSYEQYF. The chain carries TRBV19 and TRBJ2-7, with TRBD2 matching over 9 bases. CDR3 length: 15 residues. J lost 1 base, V lost 5 bases, and 6 bases had no gene match. The germline CDR1 and CDR2 sequences are LNHDA and SQIVND (reference sequence).

V gene TRBV6-5 combines with J gene TRBJ2-5; 9 nucleotides align to TRBD2. V trimming: 0 bases; J trimming: 4 bases; junction bases outside the gene matches: 9. Per germline, CDR1 MNHEY and CDR2 SVGAGI. This CDR3 contains 17 residues. The CDR3 sequence is CASSYSTASGDVETQYF. DNA for the CDR3: TGTGCCAGCAGTTACTCGACGGCTAGCGGGGACGTAGAGACCCAGTACTTC.

The CDR3 here is CASKSPGGGASSPLHF. In DNA, the CDR3 is TGTGCCAGCAAGTCTCCTGGGGGGGGGGCGAGTTCACCCCTCCACTTT. V and J are TRBV28 and TRBJ1-6, with a tentative D call TRBD1 (6 bases). This CDR3 is 16 amino acids long. The germline V and J ends were trimmed by 7 bases and 9 bases, with 22 bases remaining between them. Germline V gene lookup returns CDR1 MDHEN and CDR2 SYDVKM.

In the case of this clonotype: A read error may account for a junction end that differs from germline. The gene calls are TRBV29-1 and TRBJ2-1, with TRBD2 matching over 8 bases. Per the germline V gene, CDR1 is SQVTM and CDR2 is ANQGSEA. The CDR3 covers 15 residues. CDR3 residues: CSVAYRGGSYDEQFF. The CDR3 bases are TGCAGCGTCGCTTATCGGGGGGGCTCCTACGATGAGCAGTTCTTC.

This clonotype has only a few counts. The rearrangement links TRBV7-2 to TRBJ1-6, with 7 bases matching TRBD1. CDR1 and CDR2 (germline): SGHTA, FQGNSA. This CDR3 region has 15 residues. The junction had 9 bases not matched to a gene; V was cut back by 6 bases and J by 7 bases. CDR3 DNA: TGTGCCAGCAGACCACCGGGACAGATAAATTCACCCCTCCACTTT. Its protein is CASRPPGQINSPLHF.

The gene calls are TRBV3-1 and TRBJ2-7, with D possibly being TRBD1 or TRBD2 (5 bases each). V was pared by 0 bases and J by 2 bases, with 8 bases between. Germline CDR1 is LGHDT and CDR2 is YNNKEL (reference sequence). The length of the CDR3 is 14 residues. The chain's CDR3 is CASSQDWGTYEQYF. CDR3 nucleotide sequence: TGTGCCAGCAGCCAAGATTGGGGGACCTACGAGCAGTACTTC.

This clonotype was seen only once. This CDR3 fails to terminate in the conserved phenylalanine or tryptophan, so it likely reflects a read error. The rearrangement uses TRBV27 and TRBJ2-7, with 8 bases that match TRBD1. Germline V gives CDR1 MNHEY, CDR2 SMNVEV (reference sequence). Unmatched junction bases numbered 3, after V lost 9 bases and J lost 2 bases. This CDR3 region has 12 residues. In DNA, the CDR3 is TGTGCCAGGGACAGGGCCCCCTACGAGCAGTACTTA. Protein: CARDRAPYEQYL.

The chain employs TRBV2 and TRBJ2-6; D ambiguous. V dropped 7 bases and J dropped 4 bases, with 14 bases sitting between them. The CDR3 is made up of 15 amino acids. Germline-derived CDR1 and CDR2 are SNHLY and FYNNEI. CDR3 DNA sequence: TGTGCCAGCAAGTCCTGGGGATCAGGGGCCAACGTCCTGACTTTC. Its translation is CASKSWGSGANVLTF.

This clonotype was seen a few times. The J gene is TRBJ2-1, the V gene TRBV5-1, with D perhaps TRBD2 (6 bases). The V end lost 6 bases, the J end lost 8 bases, and 18 bases lay between the germline ends. This CDR3 spans 14 amino acids. In germline, CDR1 is SGHRS, CDR2 YFSETQ. CDR3 bases: TGCGCCAGCACCCAGCCCGGGAGAATCGATGAGCAGTTCTTC. As protein: CASTQPGRIDEQFF.

This clonotype was detected only a few times. The chain combines TRBV6-6 with TRBJ2-7; tentatively, D is TRBD1 (5 bases). Trimming shortened V by 6 bases and J by 7 bases, and 10 bases separated the two germline ends. In germline, CDR1 is MNHNY, CDR2 SVGAGI (reference sequence). The CDR3 has 11 amino acids. CDR3 sequence (DNA): TGTGCCAGCAGGACAGAAATTGAGCAGTACTTC. Translation gives CASRTEIEQYF.

This rearrangement joins TRBV6-1 to TRBJ1-5; D unresolved. V was trimmed by 7 bases and J by 10 bases, leaving 20 bases between them. Germline CDR1 reads MNHNS; CDR2 reads SASEGT. The length of the CDR3 is 14 residues. The DNA of the CDR3 is TGTGCCAGCAACTTACAGCCTGACGGCAGCCCCCAGCATTTT. Its translation is CASNLQPDGSPQHF.

This clonotype was seen just once. The rearrangement uses TRBV14 and TRBJ2-1; TRBD2 aligns across 7 bases. This CDR3 is built from 15 residues. With V trimmed by 6 bases and J by 2 bases, 7 bases remained unmatched. CDR1 is SGHDN, CDR2 FVKESK, per germline. The CDR3 is CASRPTSDPYNEQFF. The CDR3 region has the DNA TGTGCCAGCAGACCTACTAGCGACCCCTACAATGAGCAGTTCTTC.

V usage is TRBV20-1 and J usage is TRBJ1-6; D is perhaps TRBD1 (5 bases). The V gene lost 6 bases and the J gene lost 5 bases, with 14 bases spanning the gap. The CDR3 length is 14 residues. Germline CDR1 reads DFQATT; CDR2 reads SNEGSKA (reference sequence). The CDR3 region has the DNA TGCAGTGCCGGAGGACGGGGGAATAATTCACCCCTCCACTTT. This encodes CSAGGRGNNSPLHF.

The rearrangement uses TRBV24-1 and TRBJ2-1; D not certain. The CDR3 runs to 17 residues. Per the germline V gene, CDR1 is KGHDR and CDR2 is SFDVKD. Trimming stripped 4 bases from V and 3 bases from J, with 18 bases between. CDR3 in DNA: TGTGCCACCAGTGACTCAGGATCGGCGGTCGTCTACAATGAGCAGTTCTTC. This encodes CATSDSGSAVVYNEQFF.

The CDR3 reads CASSQVIGGNYGYTF. CDR3 DNA sequence: TGTGCCAGCAGCCAAGTCATCGGAGGGAACTATGGCTACACCTTC. The chain employs TRBV3-1 and TRBJ1-2, with unresolved D. The CDR3 has 15 amino acids. Germline V lookup: CDR1 LGHDT, CDR2 YNNKEL (reference sequence). The V end lost 1 base, the J end lost 2 bases, and 11 bases lay between the germline ends.

This clonotype has just a few counts. This rearrangement joins TRBV27 to TRBJ1-2; D is uncertain. The CDR3 has 14 amino acids. CDR1 MNHEY and CDR2 SMNVEV come from the germline V gene (reference sequence). Trimming pared 5 bases from V and 4 bases from J, leaving 14 bases between. CDR3 DNA sequence: TGTGCCAGCAGTCCCCTCCCTGGGTTCTATGGCTACACCTTC. Protein: CASSPLPGFYGYTF.